These 10 T cell receptor beta chains share one sample of origin, sequenced in a study of shared clonotypes between healthy human individuals. The assay was immunoSEQ multiplex PCR, and TCRdb's table has in-frame clones only and misses some. The table lists over 75,000 clones, almost 70% of them singletons. Sequencing was carried out using memory CD8+ T cells sorted from blood. The subset: CD45RO+ cells pooled with CCR7-negative TemRA cells. These receptors were taken from a man aged 25-40 years in good health.

V and J are TRBV6-1 and TRBJ2-2; a weak D match, TRBD1 (6 bases). V gave up 6 bases and J gave up 2 bases, with 10 bases separating them. Germline CDR1 is MNHNS and CDR2 is SASEGT. CDR3 length equals 14 residues. DNA for the CDR3: TGTGCCAGCAGGCCGGACAGAAACACCGGGGAGCTGTTTTTT. It specifies CASRPDRNTGELFF.

The chain has TRBV5-1 and TRBJ1-1; D is unclear. This CDR3 has 14 residues. The germline V gene encodes CDR1 SGHRS and CDR2 YFSETQ. V shed 5 bases and J shed 4 bases, with 15 bases lying between them. The CDR3 loop is CASRGLGGGTEAFF. DNA of the CDR3: TGCGCCAGCAGGGGATTGGGCGGTGGCACTGAAGCTTTCTTT.

The rearrangement joins TRBV15 to TRBJ2-3; 7 bases are shared with TRBD2. The V gene's germline CDR1 is LNHNV and CDR2 YYDKDF (reference sequence). CDR3 length: 16 amino acids. V was pared by 4 bases and J by 3 bases, with 10 bases of the junction left unmatched. The CDR3 DNA reads as TGTGCCACCAGCATAACTAGCGCTTTAATGACAGATACGCAGTATTTT. Protein product: CATSITSALMTDTQYF.

The rearrangement joins TRBV28 to TRBJ2-5, with D perhaps TRBD1 or TRBD2 (5 bases each). Germline lookup yields CDR1 MDHEN and CDR2 SYDVKM. The CDR3 runs to 14 residues. The V gene lost 4 bases and the J gene lost 2 bases, with 11 bases spanning the gap. The CDR3 spells CASSYNWGQETQYF. CDR3 nucleotides: TGTGCCAGCAGTTACAATTGGGGGCAAGAGACCCAGTACTTC.

The chain is built from TRBV28 and TRBJ2-7; D not resolved. The germline CDR1 and CDR2 sequences are MDHEN and SYDVKM. This CDR3 spans 12 amino acids. The germline V and J ends were trimmed by 8 bases and 4 bases, with 12 bases remaining between them. The CDR3 DNA reads TGTGCCAGCTCATGGCTTGAGTACGAGCAGTACTTC. Translation gives CASSWLEYEQYF.

The chain employs TRBV28 and TRBJ1-4; TRBD1 matches at 8 bases. V lost 6 bases to trimming and J lost 7 bases; unmatched junction nucleotides: 7. Germline V gene sequence: CDR1 MDHEN, CDR2 SYDVKM. The length of the CDR3 is 14 residues. The CDR3, as DNA: TGTGCCAGCAGCCCCACAGGGGGAGTTGAAAAACTGTTTTTT. It is translated as CASSPTGGVEKLFF.

The chain has TRBV6-5 and TRBJ2-7, with 8 bases aligning to TRBD2. CDR1 and CDR2 (germline): MNHEY, SVGAGI. V trimming: 7 bases; J trimming: 2 bases; junction bases outside the gene matches: 4. This CDR3 has 13 amino acids. The CDR3 reads CASTGGAPYEQYF. CDR3 in DNA: TGTGCCAGCACGGGGGGGGCCCCCTACGAGCAGTACTTC.

This clone turned up a few times. The chain combines TRBV7-8 with TRBJ1-3; a possible D gene is TRBD1 (5 bases). The ends were cut back, 5 bases at V and 2 bases at J, with 7 bases in the middle. Germline loops: CDR1 SGHVS, CDR2 FQNEAQ. There are 13 residues in the CDR3. The CDR3 DNA reads TGTGCCAGCAGCGGGGGAACTGGAAACACCATATATTTT. This codes for CASSGGTGNTIYF.

The gene calls are TRBV27 and TRBJ2-1, with D hard to call. V was pared by 3 bases and J by 9 bases, with 12 bases between. The length of the CDR3 is 13 residues. Looked up from germline, CDR1 is MNHEY and CDR2 is SMNVEV (reference sequence). CDR3 loop: CASSFNQRGEQFF. CDR3 nucleotides: TGTGCCAGCAGTTTCAACCAGCGCGGTGAGCAGTTCTTC.

Worth noting for this clone: Other nucleotide sequences in the sample specify the same CDR3. J is TRBJ2-6 and V is TRBV14; D unresolved. Trimming removed 4 bases at V and 0 bases at J, with 7 bases between. This CDR3 region has 15 residues. Per germline, CDR1 SGHDN and CDR2 FVKESK. The CDR3 reads CASSPLISGANVLTF. In nucleotides, the CDR3 is TGTGCCAGCAGCCCCCTGATCTCTGGGGCCAACGTCCTGACTTTC.